This passage covers 21 T cell receptor beta chains from one sample sequenced in a study of naive and memory T cell subsets. Whole blood, roughly 2.5 ml, came from adult healthy volunteers. Alpha and beta constant region primers primed reverse transcription for blood and skin samples. TCRdb reprocessed the 5' RACE reads via MiXCR and lists one record per CDR3 protein. The sample holds tens of thousands of distinct CDR3 sequences, less than 25% seen once. These receptors came from a female donor in good health.

V gene TRBV29-1 combines with J gene TRBJ2-3, with 8 bases lining up with TRBD2. CDR3 size: 13 residues. V was clipped by 6 bases and J by 2 bases; unmatched bases: 4. The germline CDR1 and CDR2 sequences are SQVTM and ANQGSEA. The CDR3 DNA reads TGCAGCGTAGCGGGGGTGAACACAGATACGCAGTATTTT. This codes for CSVAGVNTDTQYF.

This clonotype came up many times. V usage is TRBV29-1 and J usage is TRBJ2-2, with 7 bases matching TRBD1. Trimming at V came to 4 bases and at J to 7 bases, leaving 12 bases not matched to a gene. The CDR3 spans 15 residues. The germline CDR1 and CDR2 sequences are SQVTM and ANQGSEA. The CDR3 is CSVGPGTVHLGELFF. CDR3 sequence (DNA): TGCAGCGTTGGTCCGGGGACAGTCCACCTCGGGGAGCTGTTTTTT.

Relative to its sample, this clonotype is medium-sized. The chain has TRBV6-4 and TRBJ2-1; 12 bases map to TRBD2. Germline V gene lookup returns CDR1 MRHNA and CDR2 SNTAGT. This CDR3 comprises 15 residues. After removal of 4 bases from V and 4 bases from J, the junction contained 2 bases not matched to a gene. The CDR3 sequence: CASSAGTSGYNEQFF. In DNA form, the CDR3 reads TGTGCCAGCAGTGCCGGGACTAGCGGGTACAATGAGCAGTTCTTC.

This clonotype is medium-sized within its sample. The chain links TRBV6-4 to TRBJ2-2; D is uncertain. The V gene lost 6 bases and the J gene lost 3 bases, with 8 bases spanning the gap. Germline V gives CDR1 MRHNA, CDR2 SNTAGT. The CDR3 runs 13 residues. The CDR3 is CASSPTDTGELFF. The CDR3 DNA sequence: TGTGCCAGCAGCCCCACCGACACCGGGGAGCTGTTTTTT.

The genes are TRBV10-3 and TRBJ2-3; D is possibly TRBD1 (6 bases). V was cut by 6 bases and J by 4 bases, with 11 bases left in between. Germline values: CDR1 ENHRY, CDR2 SYGVKD. The CDR3 contains 13 residues. The CDR3 nucleotides read TGTGCCATCAGCAAGGGGGTGGCAGATACGCAGTATTTT. Its protein product is CAISKGVADTQYF.

This clonotype occurred a few times. The chain is built from TRBV20-1 and TRBJ2-5, with 11 bases fitting TRBD2. The CDR3 spans 15 residues. Germline CDR1 DFQATT, CDR2 SNEGSKA (reference sequence). The trim removed 2 bases at V and 9 bases at J, leaving 11 bases unmatched. The CDR3 bases are TGCAGTGCTAGACTAGGGCTAGCGGGGGGCGCGGCCCAGTACTTC. Translating gives CSARLGLAGGAAQYF.

By sample share, this clonotype is medium-sized (0.01 to 0.1%). V usage is TRBV29-1 and J usage is TRBJ1-1, with D maybe TRBD1 (5 bases). Looked up from germline, CDR1 is SQVTM and CDR2 is ANQGSEA. This CDR3 spans 13 amino acids. V was pared by 8 bases and J by 0 bases, with 13 bases between. CDR3 bases: TGCAGCACCACGGGGGGGATGAACACTGAAGCTTTCTTT. It encodes CSTTGGMNTEAFF.

The rearrangement uses TRBV20-1 and TRBJ1-6, with a tentative D call TRBD1 (5 bases). CDR3 length equals 14 residues. Per germline, CDR1 DFQATT and CDR2 SNEGSKA (reference sequence). Deletions cut 3 bases from V and 10 bases from J, with 16 bases between. The CDR3 reads CSARALLGTSPLHF. The CDR3 DNA follows: TGCAGTGCTAGGGCCCTTCTAGGGACCTCACCCCTCCACTTT.

The genes are TRBV6-4 and TRBJ2-3, with 8 nucleotides matching TRBD2. The CDR3 spans 15 residues. Germline assignment: CDR1 MRHNA and CDR2 SNTAGT. With 4 bases clipped from V and 3 bases from J, the junction kept 6 bases outside the gene matches. The CDR3 DNA sequence: TGTGCCAGCAGTGCCGGACTAGCCCCGACAGATACGCAGTATTTT. Translating it yields CASSAGLAPTDTQYF.

The rearrangement joins TRBV20-1 to TRBJ2-5; possibly TRBD1 or TRBD2 for D (7 bases each). Germline V CDR1 and CDR2: DFQATT, SNEGSKA (reference sequence). The CDR3 contains 14 residues. Trimming cost V 2 bases and J 2 bases, with 12 bases left between them. Here the CDR3 reads CSARQGGGQETQYF. The CDR3 nucleotides read TGCAGTGCTAGACAGGGGGGGGGGCAAGAGACCCAGTACTTC.

The chain recombines TRBV4-3 with TRBJ1-3; D call uncertain. The CDR3 has 15 residues. With 0 bases removed from V and 0 bases from J, the gap between germline ends came to 6 bases. The germline gives CDR1 LGHNA, CDR2 YSLEER. The CDR3 coding sequence is TGCGCCAGCAGCCAAGACTGGAACTCTGGAAACACCATATATTTT. It translates to CASSQDWNSGNTIYF.

This chain uses TRBV29-1 with TRBJ2-1; D gene uncertain. The CDR3 extends over 17 amino acids. Germline lookup yields CDR1 SQVTM and CDR2 ANQGSEA. V gave up 7 bases and J gave up 5 bases, with 27 bases separating them. In DNA form, the CDR3 reads TGCAGCGCGTTGTCCTTGTTCCTGGGTGAGACGGACAATGAGCAGTTCTTC. Its translation: CSALSLFLGETDNEQFF.

This clonotype was detected a few times. This chain uses TRBV6-2 or TRBV6-3 with TRBJ2-1, with TRBD1 identical over 12 bases. Unmatched junction bases numbered 12, after V lost 7 bases and J lost 5 bases. CDR1 and CDR2 (germline): MNHEY, SVGEGT. The CDR3 sequence is 17 residues long. The DNA of the CDR3 is TGTGCCAGCACCTTCCTTCCGGGACAGGGGGCCCACAATGAGCAGTTCTTC. The encoded protein is CASTFLPGQGAHNEQFF.

V gene TRBV20-1 combines with J gene TRBJ2-1; 7 positions match TRBD2. In germline, CDR1 is DFQATT, CDR2 SNEGSKA (reference sequence). The CDR3 loop spans 12 amino acids. J lost 7 bases, V lost 0 bases, and 0 bases had no gene match. In DNA, the CDR3 is TGCAGTGCTAGAGAGCGGGAGAATGAGCAGTTCTTC. It encodes CSARERENEQFF.

J is TRBJ2-1 and V is TRBV7-3; D possibly corresponds to TRBD1 (5 bases). Looked up from germline, CDR1 is SGHTA and CDR2 is FQGTGA. Trimming removed 2 bases at V and 2 bases at J, with 7 bases between. The CDR3 is 14 residues long. In DNA, the CDR3 is TGTGCCAGCAGCTTAGCAGGGACCTACAATGAGCAGTTCTTC. Amino acids: CASSLAGTYNEQFF.

This clonotype came up a few times. The chain combines TRBV10-3 with TRBJ2-1; maybe TRBD2 (6 bases). V was clipped by 0 bases and J by 7 bases, with 16 bases between them. The length of the CDR3 is 16 residues. Germline lookup yields CDR1 ENHRY and CDR2 SYGVKD. The CDR3 nucleotides read TGTGCCATCAGTGAGTCGTTGTCTAGCGCCCTTAATGAGCAGTTCTTC. It translates to CAISESLSSALNEQFF.

By frequency in the sample, this clonotype is medium-sized. The chain uses TRBV20-1 and TRBJ2-3; 11 bases agree with TRBD2. Germline loops: CDR1 DFQATT, CDR2 SNEGSKA (reference sequence). This CDR3 comprises 14 residues. The J segment lost 2 bases and the V segment lost 5 bases, leaving 3 bases of the junction unmatched. CDR3 amino acids: CSADSGGDTDTQYF. The CDR3 region has the DNA TGCAGTGCTGATAGCGGGGGGGACACAGATACGCAGTATTTT.

At least ten counts were recorded for this clonotype. The chain combines TRBV20-1 with TRBJ2-3; TRBD2 matches at 7 bases. The germline gives CDR1 DFQATT, CDR2 SNEGSKA (reference sequence). With 6 bases clipped from V and 3 bases from J, the junction kept 6 bases outside the gene matches. The CDR3 sequence is 13 residues long. This CDR3 reads CSAGGLVTDTQYF. In DNA, the CDR3 is TGCAGTGCAGGCGGACTAGTGACAGATACGCAGTATTTT.

The chain recombines TRBV6-1 with TRBJ2-3, with 10 bases aligning to TRBD2. The J segment lost 3 bases and the V segment lost 4 bases, leaving 7 bases of the junction unmatched. The length of the CDR3 is 16 residues. The germline gives CDR1 MNHNS, CDR2 SASEGT. CDR3 residues: CASSVKRGGVTDTQYF. CDR3 coding DNA: TGTGCCAGCAGTGTAAAGCGGGGGGGCGTGACAGATACGCAGTATTTT.

V and J are TRBV5-1 and TRBJ2-3; D gene unclear. The CDR3 runs 14 residues. V lost 0 bases and J 1 base, leaving 6 bases between the germline ends. The germline V gene encodes CDR1 SGHRS and CDR2 YFSETQ. CDR3 in DNA: TGCGCCAGCAGCTTGGTGCTCGGCACAGATACGCAGTATTTT. The encoded protein is CASSLVLGTDTQYF.

The table lists this clonotype with a few counts. The CDR3 sequence is CSARDRTGSNQPQHF. The CDR3 bases are TGCAGTGCTAGAGACCGGACAGGGAGCAATCAGCCCCAGCATTTT. The chain links TRBV20-1 to TRBJ1-5, with 8 positions matching TRBD1. The junction had 2 bases not matched to a gene; V was cut back by 0 bases and J by 1 base. This CDR3 region has 15 residues. Germline CDR1 DFQATT, CDR2 SNEGSKA (reference sequence).